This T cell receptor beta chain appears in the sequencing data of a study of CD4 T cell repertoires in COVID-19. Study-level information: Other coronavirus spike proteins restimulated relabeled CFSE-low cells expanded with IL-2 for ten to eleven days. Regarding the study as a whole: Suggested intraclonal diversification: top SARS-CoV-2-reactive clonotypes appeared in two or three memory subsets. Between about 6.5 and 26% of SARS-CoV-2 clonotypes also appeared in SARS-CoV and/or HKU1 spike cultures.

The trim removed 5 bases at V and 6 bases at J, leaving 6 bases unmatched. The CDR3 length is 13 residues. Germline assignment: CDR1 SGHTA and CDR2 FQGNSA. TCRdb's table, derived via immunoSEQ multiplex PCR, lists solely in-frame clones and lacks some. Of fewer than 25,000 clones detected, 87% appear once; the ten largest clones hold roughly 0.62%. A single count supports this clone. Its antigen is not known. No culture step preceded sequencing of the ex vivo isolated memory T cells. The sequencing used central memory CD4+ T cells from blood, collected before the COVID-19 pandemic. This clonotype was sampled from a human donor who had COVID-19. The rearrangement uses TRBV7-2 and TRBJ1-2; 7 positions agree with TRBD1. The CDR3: CASSVGQRDGYTF. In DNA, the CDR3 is TGTGCCAGCAGCGTGGGACAGAGGGATGGCTACACCTTC.